The 2 T cell receptor beta chains below all came from one sample that was sequenced in a study of graft-versus-host responses after intestinal transplantation. No cognate antigen is known for these TCRs. The repertoire was sequenced with immunoSEQ multiplex PCR; TCRdb's copy has only in-frame clones and lacks some. Here the sample spans tens of thousands of clones, around nine tenths being singletons. The source was unstimulated CD4+ T cells sorted from spleen or lymph node cells, collected before transplant. All receptors derive from a human donor who was the organ donor for an intestinal transplant.

CDR3 DNA sequence: TGTGCCAGCAGCGTAGGTATACGGTTGAGCTCCTACAATGAGCAGTTCTTC. It specifies CASSVGIRLSSYNEQFF. The J gene is TRBJ2-1, the V gene TRBV9; unclear D gene. Trimming pared 0 bases from V and 0 bases from J, leaving 13 bases between. The CDR3 is 17 residues long. Germline V CDR1 and CDR2: SGDLS, YYNGEE. Looking up the rest from reference TRBV9 and TRBJ2-1 gives the full variable domain: DSGVTQTPKHLITATGQRVTLRCSPRSGDLSVYWYQQSLDQGLQFLIQYYNGEERAKGNILERFSAQQFPDLHSELNLSSLELGDSALYFCASSVGIRLSSYNEQFFGPGTRLTVL.

The V gene is TRBV5-1, the J gene TRBJ1-1, with a weak D call TRBD1 (5 bases). Trimming pared 0 bases from V and 3 bases from J, leaving 6 bases between. CDR3 size: 13 residues. CDR1 is SGHRS and CDR2 is YFSETQ in the germline V gene. The CDR3 DNA sequence: TGCGCCAGCAGCTTGGGAGGGGACACTGAAGCTTTCTTT. This codes for CASSLGGDTEAFF.